This entry concerns a single T cell receptor beta chain. The data stem from a study of cytomegalovirus exposure and HLA in healthy donors. The CDR3 is 13 amino acids. The germline gives CDR1 MNHEY, CDR2 SVGAGI. Trimming took 11 bases from V and 4 from J, leaving 14 bases between them. 13 Jbeta primers and 60 Vbeta primers were used for the PCR. Source study methods: Some 80 million unique TCR beta chains, 9 million to 14 million shared, were counted in a later analysis. Clones were sequenced by immunoSEQ multiplex PCR, and TCRdb holds only the in-frame ones, with some missing. Clonal size and the V and J genes are those of that table, whereas D and trimming came from the DNA. The table shows under 200,000 clones, with roughly 60% occurring only once.

The sample comprised PBMCs. The sequence derives from a man aged 40-55 years in good health and CMV-seronegative. The chain links TRBV6-5 to TRBJ2-2; TRBD1 is a possible D gene (5 bases). The DNA for the CDR3 is TGTGCCTCACGGTTGGGGCTCACCGGGGAGCTGTTTTTT. Amino acids: CASRLGLTGELFF.